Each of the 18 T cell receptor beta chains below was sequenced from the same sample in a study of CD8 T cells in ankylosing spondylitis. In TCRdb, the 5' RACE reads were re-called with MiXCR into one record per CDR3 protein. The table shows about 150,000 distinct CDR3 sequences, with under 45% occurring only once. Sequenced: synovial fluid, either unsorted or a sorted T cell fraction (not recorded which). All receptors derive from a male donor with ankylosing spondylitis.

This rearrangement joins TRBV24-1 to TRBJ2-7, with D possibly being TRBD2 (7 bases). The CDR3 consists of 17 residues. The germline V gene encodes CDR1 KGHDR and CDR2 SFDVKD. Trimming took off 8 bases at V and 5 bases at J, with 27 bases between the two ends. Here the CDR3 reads CATKPDGGQNGTHEQYF. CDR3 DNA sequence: TGTGCCACCAAACCCGACGGGGGGCAGAACGGTACCCACGAGCAGTACTTC.

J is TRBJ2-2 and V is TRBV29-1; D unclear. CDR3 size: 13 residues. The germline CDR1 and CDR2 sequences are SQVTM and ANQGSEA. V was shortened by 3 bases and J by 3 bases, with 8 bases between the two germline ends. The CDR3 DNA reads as TGCAGCGTTGAGGGCCCTGACACCGGGGAGCTGTTTTTT. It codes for CSVEGPDTGELFF.

The CDR3 DNA reads as TGTGCCAGCAGCTTAGGCTGGGGACAGGGGGTACACGAGCAGTACTTC. Amino acids: CASSLGWGQGVHEQYF. The chain employs TRBV7-9 and TRBJ2-7; 11 bases fit TRBD1. Trimming removed 1 base from V and 5 bases from J; junction bases left unmatched: 7. The CDR3 sequence is 16 residues long. Germline V lookup: CDR1 SEHNR, CDR2 FQNEAQ (reference sequence).

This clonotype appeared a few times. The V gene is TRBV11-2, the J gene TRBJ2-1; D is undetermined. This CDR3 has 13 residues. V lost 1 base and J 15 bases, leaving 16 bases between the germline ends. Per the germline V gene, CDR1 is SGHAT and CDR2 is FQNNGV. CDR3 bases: TGTGCCAGCAGCTTAGTAGGTAGTGAACCATGGTTCTTC. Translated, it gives CASSLVGSEPWFF.

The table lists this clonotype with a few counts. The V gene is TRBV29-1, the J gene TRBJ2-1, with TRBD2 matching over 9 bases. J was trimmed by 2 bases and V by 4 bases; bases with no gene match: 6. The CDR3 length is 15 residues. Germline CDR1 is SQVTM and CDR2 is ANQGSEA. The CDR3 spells CSVVLAGTPYNEQFF. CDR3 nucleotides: TGCAGCGTTGTGCTAGCGGGAACGCCCTACAATGAGCAGTTCTTC.

The DNA of the CDR3 is TGCAGCGCCGCCGGGATCCTCACCGGGGAGCTGTTTTTT. Encoded protein: CSAAGILTGELFF. The genes are TRBV29-1 and TRBJ2-2; D is possibly TRBD2 (5 bases). The CDR3 runs to 13 residues. Trimming pared 7 bases from V and 4 bases from J, leaving 13 bases between. Germline V gives CDR1 SQVTM, CDR2 ANQGSEA.

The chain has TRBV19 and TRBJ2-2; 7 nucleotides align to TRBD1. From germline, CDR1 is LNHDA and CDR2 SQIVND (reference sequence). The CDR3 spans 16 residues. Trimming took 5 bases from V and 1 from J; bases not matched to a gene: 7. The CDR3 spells CASSPRDRENTGELFF. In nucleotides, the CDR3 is TGTGCCAGTAGTCCACGGGACAGAGAGAACACCGGGGAGCTGTTTTTT.

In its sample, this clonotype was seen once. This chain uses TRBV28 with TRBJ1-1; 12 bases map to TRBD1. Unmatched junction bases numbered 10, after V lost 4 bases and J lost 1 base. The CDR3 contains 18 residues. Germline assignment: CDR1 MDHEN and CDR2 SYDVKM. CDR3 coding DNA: TGTGCCAGCAGTTGGGGGACAGGGGGCCCCGGGGGGAACACTGAAGCTTTCTTT. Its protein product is CASSWGTGGPGGNTEAFF.

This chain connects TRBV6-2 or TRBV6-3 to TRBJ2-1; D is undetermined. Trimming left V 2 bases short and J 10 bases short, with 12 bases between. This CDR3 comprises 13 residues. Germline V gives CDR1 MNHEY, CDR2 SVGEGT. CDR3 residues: CASSYPPGGEQFF. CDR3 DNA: TGTGCCAGCAGTTACCCGCCCGGTGGCGAGCAGTTCTTC.

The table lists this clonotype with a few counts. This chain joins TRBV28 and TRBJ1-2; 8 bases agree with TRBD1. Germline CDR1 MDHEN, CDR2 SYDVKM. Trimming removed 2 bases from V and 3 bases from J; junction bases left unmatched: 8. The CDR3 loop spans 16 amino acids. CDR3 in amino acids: CASSLLGTGHYYGYTF. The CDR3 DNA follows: TGTGCCAGCAGTTTACTCGGGACAGGCCACTACTATGGCTACACCTTC.

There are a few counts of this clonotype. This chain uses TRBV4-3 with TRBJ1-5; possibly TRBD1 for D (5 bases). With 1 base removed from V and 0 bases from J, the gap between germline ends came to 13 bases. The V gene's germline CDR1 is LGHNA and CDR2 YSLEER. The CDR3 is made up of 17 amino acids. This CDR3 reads CASSQGWRGHSNQPQHF. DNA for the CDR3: TGCGCCAGCAGCCAAGGGTGGAGGGGTCATAGCAATCAGCCCCAGCATTTT.

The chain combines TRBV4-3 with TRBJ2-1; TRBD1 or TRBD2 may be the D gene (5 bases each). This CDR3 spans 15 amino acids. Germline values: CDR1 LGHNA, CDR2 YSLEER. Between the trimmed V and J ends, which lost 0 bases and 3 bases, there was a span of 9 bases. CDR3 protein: CASSQDGAIYNEQFF. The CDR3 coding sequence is TGCGCCAGCAGCCAAGACGGGGCTATCTACAATGAGCAGTTCTTC.

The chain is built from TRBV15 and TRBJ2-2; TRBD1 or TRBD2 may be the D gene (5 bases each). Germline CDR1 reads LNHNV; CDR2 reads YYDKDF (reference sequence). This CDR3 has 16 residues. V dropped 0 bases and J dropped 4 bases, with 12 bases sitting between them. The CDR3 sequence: CATSREEEGPTGELFF. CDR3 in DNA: TGTGCCACCAGCAGAGAAGAAGAGGGGCCCACCGGGGAGCTGTTTTTT.

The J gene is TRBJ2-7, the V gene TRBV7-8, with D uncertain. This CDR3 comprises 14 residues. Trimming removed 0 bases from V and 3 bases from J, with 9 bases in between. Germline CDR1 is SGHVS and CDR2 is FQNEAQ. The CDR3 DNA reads TGTGCCAGCAGCTTAGCGTGGCAGATCTACGAGCAGTACTTC. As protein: CASSLAWQIYEQYF.

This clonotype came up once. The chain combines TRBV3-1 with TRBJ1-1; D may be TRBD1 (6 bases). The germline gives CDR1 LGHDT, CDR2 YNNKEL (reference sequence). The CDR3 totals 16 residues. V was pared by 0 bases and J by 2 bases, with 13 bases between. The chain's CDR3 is CASSQDRAGENTEAFF. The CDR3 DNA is TGTGCCAGCAGCCAAGATCGGGCAGGGGAAAACACTGAAGCTTTCTTT.

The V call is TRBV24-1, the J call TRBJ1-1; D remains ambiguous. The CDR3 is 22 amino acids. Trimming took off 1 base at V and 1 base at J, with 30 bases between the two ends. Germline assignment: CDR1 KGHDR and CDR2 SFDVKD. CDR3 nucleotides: TGTGCCACCAGTGATTTAACTTCATTTAGGCAGTTACCGCCCGTGGAGAACACTGAAGCTTTCTTT. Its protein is CATSDLTSFRQLPPVENTEAFF.

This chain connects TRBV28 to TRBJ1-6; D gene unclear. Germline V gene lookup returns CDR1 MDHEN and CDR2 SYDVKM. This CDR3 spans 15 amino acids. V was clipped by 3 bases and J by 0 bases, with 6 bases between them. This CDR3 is CASSFGYSYNSPLHF. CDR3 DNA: TGTGCCAGCAGTTTTGGGTACTCCTATAATTCACCCCTCCACTTT.

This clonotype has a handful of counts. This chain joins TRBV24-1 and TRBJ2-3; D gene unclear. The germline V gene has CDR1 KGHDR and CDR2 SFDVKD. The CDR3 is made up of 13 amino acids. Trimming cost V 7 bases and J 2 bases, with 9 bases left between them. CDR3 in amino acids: CATREPNTDTQYF. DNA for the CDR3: TGTGCCACCAGGGAGCCTAACACAGATACGCAGTATTTT.